These T cell receptor beta chains were read from a single sample in a study of shared clonotypes between healthy human individuals. Clones were read by immunoSEQ multiplex PCR, and TCRdb kept only the in-frame ones, dropping some. The sample has about 2.3 million clones, around 90% seen once. Sequenced input: naive CD4+ T cells from PBMCs. Source of these receptors: a young man in good health. Some clones in this sample may be carry-over from other donors' samples. Both conserved end residues are part of each CDR3. Each record gives: clone size, V gene, D gene, J gene, CDR3 DNA, CDR3 protein. D genes are given only for firm matches. Expanded clones are given a class, and other clones once, few, many or no size at all.

.	TRBV5-1	TRBD2	TRBJ2-1	TGCGCCAGCAGCTTGTCCGCGGGAGGGTACAATGAGCAGTTCTTC	CASSLSAGGYNEQFF
.	TRBV4-1	TRBD2	TRBJ2-3	TGCGCCAGCAGCCCGGGGGGCCTAGCGGGAAGCACAGATACGCAGTATTTT	CASSPGGLAGSTDTQYF
.	TRBV7-9	TRBD1	TRBJ1-6	TGTGCCAGCAGCCCTGGGACAGAGAATAATTCACCCCTCCACTTT	CASSPGTENNSPLHF
.	TRBV5-1	.	TRBJ1-2	TGCGCCAGCAGCTTGGCCCGGGACACCCTCCCCAAGGACGTACTCAGTGAGGCTAACTATGGCTACACCTTC	CASSLARDTLPKDVLSEANYGYTF
.	TRBV7-8	.	TRBJ2-3	TGTGCCAGCAGCCGGGCGGCAGATACGCAGTATTTT	CASSRAADTQYF
.	TRBV28	.	TRBJ2-3	TGTGCCAGCAGTTTGCTGGGATCACAAGCAGATACGCAGTATTTT	CASSLLGSQADTQYF
.	TRBV11-1	.	TRBJ2-5	TGTGCCAGCAGCTTGCAGGGTGCGGGAGAGACCCAGTACTTC	CASSLQGAGETQYF
.	TRBV19	.	TRBJ1-2	TGTGCCAGTAGTCTTCGGCTTAACTATGGCTACACCTTC	CASSLRLNYGYTF
few	TRBV10-3	.	TRBJ1-1	TGTGCCCTCCGTCCCGGGTTAAACACTGAAGCTTTCTTT	CALRPGLNTEAFF
.	TRBV10-1	TRBD2	TRBJ2-4	TGCGCCAGCAGTGAGGGTAGCGGGAGAAGCATTCAGTACTTC	CASSEGSGRSIQYF
.	TRBV5-1	.	TRBJ2-7	TGCGCCAGCAGCTTCTCAGGGTCGGGTCTCTCCTACGAGCAGTACTTC	CASSFSGSGLSYEQYF
.	TRBV30	.	TRBJ2-3	TGTGCCTGGAATATTGGTTATAGAGATACGCAGTATTTT	CAWNIGYRDTQYF
.	TRBV7-9	.	TRBJ1-2	TGTGCCAGCAGCCCCCCTGGCACCGGCTACACCTTC	CASSPPGTGYTF
.	TRBV7-2	TRBD1	TRBJ1-4	TGTGCCAGCAGCAGACGACAGGGCTTAGGAACTAATGAAAAACTGTTTTTT	CASSRRQGLGTNEKLFF
.	TRBV11-2	TRBD2	TRBJ2-1	TGTGCCAGCAGCCAAGGGACTAGCGGGAGTTACTACAATGAGCAGTTCTTC	CASSQGTSGSYYNEQFF
.	TRBV4-1	.	TRBJ1-2	TGCGCCAGCAGCCCCGGCGGGGCCTACTATGGCTACACCTTC	CASSPGGAYYGYTF
.	TRBV7-2	.	TRBJ1-1	TGTGCCAGCAGCTTAGCGGGAATAGACTACACTGAAGCTTTCTTT	CASSLAGIDYTEAFF
.	TRBV10-2	.	TRBJ2-3	TGCGCCAGCTGTCCACAGACTTCGGCTACAGATACGCAGTATTTT	CASCPQTSATDTQYF
.	TRBV4-1	.	TRBJ2-6	TGCGCCAGCAGCCAGGGCAGGGCCTCTGGGGCCAACGTCCTGACTTTC	CASSQGRASGANVLTF
.	TRBV5-8	.	TRBJ2-5	TGTGCCAGCAGATCCGGGTTTTCTCCAAGGGCAGAGACCCAGTACTTC	CASRSGFSPRAETQYF
.	TRBV7-9	TRBD2	TRBJ2-2	TGTGCCAGCATTAGGCGAAGGACTAGCGGAGCCACCGGGGAGCTGTTTTTT	CASIRRRTSGATGELFF
.	TRBV9	TRBD2	TRBJ2-3	TGTGCCAGCAGCGTAGAGGGACTAGCGAGCACAGATACGCAGTATTTT	CASSVEGLASTDTQYF
.	TRBV18	.	TRBJ1-2	TGTGCCAGCTCACCACCGGGGAGAACTTATGGCTACACCTTC	CASSPPGRTYGYTF
.	TRBV15	.	TRBJ1-1	TGTGCCACCAGCAGAGATTCAAGGGGTTGGGTGTCTGAAGCTTTCTTT	CATSRDSRGWVSEAFF
.	TRBV4-3	.	TRBJ1-1	TGCGCCAGCAGCCAAGGACTTCTGAACACTGAAGCTTTCTTT	CASSQGLLNTEAFF